These 11 T cell receptor beta chains came from one sample sequenced in a study of blood T cells in healthy people across ages. Using a J-beta primer mix together with a sample-barcoded 5' primer, a second PCR was run for roughly 7 to 12 cycles. MiXCR was run by TCRdb on the 5' RACE reads, yielding one entry per CDR3 protein. The repertoire holds about 400,000 distinct CDR3 sequences, with about 52% as singletons. Source material: blood. Receptors originate from a man aged 60-69 years in good health.

The rearrangement uses TRBV19 and TRBJ2-1; 7 bases are a match to TRBD2. The CDR3 length is 16 residues. The germline gives CDR1 LNHDA, CDR2 SQIVND (reference sequence). V lost 1 base, J lost 8 bases, and 11 bases stayed unmatched. The CDR3 loop reads CASSIGPGGAKDEQFF. In DNA form, the CDR3 reads TGTGCCAGTAGTATAGGGCCGGGAGGCGCTAAGGATGAGCAGTTCTTC.

This chain connects TRBV27 to TRBJ1-2, with D unresolved. Trimming cost V 3 bases and J 4 bases, with 9 bases left between them. The CDR3 consists of 13 residues. The germline V gene has CDR1 MNHEY and CDR2 SMNVEV (reference sequence). CDR3 in DNA: TGTGCCAGCAGTTTGGAAGGTACCTATGGCTACACCTTC. Translating gives CASSLEGTYGYTF.

The chain couples TRBV28 to TRBJ1-1; D gene uncertain. The CDR3 is made up of 14 amino acids. Between the trimmed V and J ends, which lost 6 bases and 2 bases, there was a span of 13 bases. From germline, CDR1 is MDHEN and CDR2 SYDVKM. The CDR3 reads CASRNDKGNTEAFF. In nucleotides, the CDR3 is TGTGCCAGCAGAAATGACAAGGGAAACACTGAAGCTTTCTTT.

With respect to this clonotype: This may be a read error, as it is one base from a much larger clone. V usage is TRBV3-1 and J usage is TRBJ2-7, with 8 bases aligning to TRBD2. The CDR3 spans 16 residues. J was trimmed by 7 bases and V by 4 bases; bases with no gene match: 15. CDR1 and CDR2 from the germline V gene are LGHDT and YNNKEL (reference sequence). CDR3 coding DNA: TGTGCCAGCAGCCCCCTGGGCGGGACTAGAAACAATGAGCAGTACTTC. Protein: CASSPLGGTRNNEQYF.

This clonotype was counted only a few times. The J gene is TRBJ2-1, the V gene TRBV20-1; TRBD2 matches at 8 bases. The V and J ends lost 7 bases and 0 bases, in that order; junction bases with no gene match: 8. The CDR3 contains 15 residues. Germline V gene sequence: CDR1 DFQATT, CDR2 SNEGSKA (reference sequence). DNA of the CDR3: TGCAGTGGTCCCGTAGCGGGGAGCTCCTACAATGAGCAGTTCTTC. Translating gives CSGPVAGSSYNEQFF.

About this clonotype: The final CDR3 position lacks the conserved phenylalanine or tryptophan, pointing to a likely read error. The chain has TRBV5-5 and TRBJ2-5; D is ambiguous. The CDR3 totals 14 residues. V was pared by 2 bases and J by 4 bases, with 12 bases between. In germline, CDR1 is SGHKS, CDR2 YYEKEE (reference sequence). The CDR3 region is CASSFTEDTETQYI. DNA of the CDR3: TGTGCCAGCAGCTTTACGGAAGACACAGAGACCCAGTACATC.

CDR3 sequence (DNA): TGCAGTGCGGCCGGGGGACTCAACAATGAGCAGTTCTTC. Amino acid sequence: CSAAGGLNNEQFF. This chain uses TRBV20-1 with TRBJ2-1; TRBD2 is a possible D gene (6 bases). In germline, CDR1 is DFQATT, CDR2 SNEGSKA (reference sequence). The CDR3 length is 13 residues. Trimming shortened V by 6 bases and J by 5 bases, and 14 bases separated the two germline ends.

This chain joins TRBV28 and TRBJ1-2; 8 bases fit TRBD1. The CDR3 sequence is 16 residues long. The junction had 9 bases not matched to a gene; V was cut back by 6 bases and J by 0 bases. Looked up from germline, CDR1 is MDHEN and CDR2 is SYDVKM. The CDR3 coding sequence is TGTGCCAGCAGCCCCGGACAGGGACTAGCTAACTATGGCTACACCTTC. Protein: CASSPGQGLANYGYTF.

This clonotype showed up many times. The V gene is TRBV6-5, the J gene TRBJ2-7, with 8 bases lining up with TRBD1. This CDR3 is built from 16 residues. The ends lost 0 bases at V and 2 bases at J; junction bases unmatched: 6. Germline values: CDR1 MNHEY, CDR2 SVGAGI. In DNA, the CDR3 is TGTGCCAGCAGTTACTCCCCCGGGACAGGCCCCTACGAGCAGTACTTC. Amino acids: CASSYSPGTGPYEQYF.

The chain carries TRBV13 and TRBJ2-5; D is unclear. The J call may be mistaken, given a closer DNA end match to TRBJ2-7. There are 13 residues in the CDR3. CDR1 and CDR2 (germline): PRHDT, FYEKMQ (reference sequence). The CDR3 DNA follows: TGTGCCAGCAGCTTTAAGGGTGGATACGAGCAGTACTTC. Its protein is CASSFKGGYEQYF.

The J gene is TRBJ2-6, the V gene TRBV30; TRBD1 might be the D (6 bases). The CDR3 covers 15 residues. The V end was cut by 1 base, the J end by 2 bases, with 9 bases between. Germline CDR1 and CDR2: GTSNPN and SVGIG (reference sequence). CDR3 DNA: TGTGCCTGGAGTGGACAGGAGGCTGGGGCCAACGTCCTGACTTTC. Residues: CAWSGQEAGANVLTF.